This TCR beta chain was observed in a study of OX40 agonist ivuxolimab in advanced cancers. Whole-study context: Patients took ivuxolimab, an agonistic anti-OX40 (CD134) antibody. The dose of intravenous ivuxolimab that patients received every 2 weeks ranged from 0.01 to 10 mg/kg. General observations from the study: Clonal expansion among partial responders at 0.1-3.0 mg/kg ranked near the lowest.

The count of this clone is one. Its target is not known. Data came from immunoSEQ multiplex PCR; TCRdb stores just in-frame clones and leaves some out. The data contain 50,000 to 65,000 clones, 70% to 90% of them seen just once; the ten biggest clones take up around 0.78%. V was pared by 0 bases and J by 12 bases, with 4 bases of the junction left unmatched. This CDR3 is 13 amino acids long. The germline V gene has CDR1 SGHRS and CDR2 YFSETQ. This clonotype was obtained from an adult with an advanced solid tumor such as melanoma, head and neck, liver or kidney cancer. J is TRBJ1-2 and V is TRBV5-1; TRBD1 agrees at 11 bases. Sequenced here: CD4+ or CD8+ T cells sorted from blood, sampled in a trial of the OX40 agonist ivuxolimab. Here the CDR3 DNA reads TGCGCCAGCAGCTTGGAGGACAGGGGGCGCAACACCTTC. Its protein product is CASSLEDRGRNTF. The full variable domain, its missing parts supplied by reference TRBV5-1 and TRBJ1-2, is KAGVTQTPRYLIKTRGQQVTLSCSPISGHRSVSWYQQTPGQGLQFLFEYFSETQRNKGNFPGRFSGRQFSNSRSEMNVSTLELGDSALYLCASSLEDRGRNTFGSGTRLTVV.